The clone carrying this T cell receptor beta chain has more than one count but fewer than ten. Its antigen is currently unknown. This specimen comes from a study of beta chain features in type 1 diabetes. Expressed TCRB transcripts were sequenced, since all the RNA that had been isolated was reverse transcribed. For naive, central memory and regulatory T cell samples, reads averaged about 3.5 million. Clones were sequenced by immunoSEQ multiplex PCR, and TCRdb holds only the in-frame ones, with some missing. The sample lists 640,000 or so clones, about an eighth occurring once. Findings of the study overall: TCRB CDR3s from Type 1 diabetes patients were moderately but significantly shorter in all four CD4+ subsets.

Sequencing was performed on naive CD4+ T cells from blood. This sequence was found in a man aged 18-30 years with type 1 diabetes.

The DNA of the CDR3 is TGTGCCAGCAACACCGGACAGGGCAGGGGAAAACTGTTTTTT. It translates to CASNTGQGRGKLFF. J is TRBJ1-4 and V is TRBV7-9; 8 bases align to TRBD1. In germline, CDR1 is SEHNR, CDR2 FQNEAQ (reference sequence). The V segment lost 7 bases and the J segment 10 bases; nucleotides outside the gene matches: 11. The CDR3 covers 14 residues.